These 17 T cell receptor beta chains were all obtained from the same sample, sequenced in a study of graft-versus-host responses after intestinal transplantation. Measured with immunoSEQ multiplex PCR; TCRdb has only the in-frame clones, and not every one. The repertoire holds around 67,000 clones, with around 89% as singletons. These receptors have no known antigen. Sequenced material: unstimulated CD8+ T cells sorted from spleen or lymph node cells, taken before transplant. The source is a human donor who was the organ donor for an intestinal transplant.

The chain joins TRBV10-3 to TRBJ2-5; 10 bases align to TRBD1. CDR1 is ENHRY, CDR2 SYGVKD, per germline. The CDR3 runs 14 residues. Unmatched junction bases numbered 6, after V lost 6 bases and J lost 5 bases. The CDR3 DNA is TGTGCCATCAGAAGACAGGGGGCTGGGGAGACCCAGTACTTC. It translates to CAIRRQGAGETQYF.

The chain links TRBV27 to TRBJ2-2, with 10 bases aligning to TRBD1. Per germline, CDR1 MNHEY and CDR2 SMNVEV (reference sequence). The J segment lost 6 bases and the V segment lost 2 bases, leaving 3 bases of the junction unmatched. The CDR3 is 15 amino acids. CDR3 DNA sequence: TGTGCCAGCAGTTTAGGGACAGGGGTGGCCGGGGAGCTGTTTTTT. This sequence encodes CASSLGTGVAGELFF.

This chain joins TRBV15 and TRBJ1-2; possibly TRBD1 for D (5 bases). This CDR3 is 14 amino acids long. Trimming cost V 0 bases and J 8 bases, with 13 bases left between them. Germline V gives CDR1 LNHNV, CDR2 YYDKDF (reference sequence). The CDR3 spells CATSRDLGDRGYTF. For the CDR3, the DNA is TGTGCCACCAGCAGAGACTTAGGGGATCGCGGCTACACCTTC.

The rearrangement uses TRBV13 and TRBJ2-1; D is possibly TRBD2 (5 bases). Germline CDR1 is PRHDT and CDR2 is FYEKMQ (reference sequence). The V gene lost 5 bases and the J gene lost 7 bases, with 18 bases spanning the gap. The CDR3 extends over 15 amino acids. CDR3: CASSRTGENQNEQFF. DNA of the CDR3: TGTGCCAGCAGCAGGACTGGGGAGAACCAGAATGAGCAGTTCTTC.

The rearrangement joins TRBV7-8 to TRBJ1-2, with unresolved D. Germline V gene lookup returns CDR1 SGHVS and CDR2 FQNEAQ. The CDR3 runs 13 residues. The germline V and J ends were trimmed by 5 bases and 3 bases, with 10 bases remaining between them. The CDR3 is CASSTTPYYGYTF. In DNA form, the CDR3 reads TGTGCCAGCAGCACGACACCTTACTATGGCTACACCTTC.

The V and J genes are TRBV6-6 and TRBJ1-2; D perhaps matches TRBD1 (5 bases). With 7 bases removed from V and 5 bases from J, the gap between germline ends came to 11 bases. The CDR3 length is 12 residues. Germline V gene sequence: CDR1 MNHNY, CDR2 SVGAGI (reference sequence). This CDR3 is CASNLDSYGYTF. The DNA for the CDR3 is TGTGCCAGCAATCTAGACAGTTATGGCTACACCTTC.

V and J are TRBV7-9 and TRBJ2-1; D ambiguous. V dropped 4 bases and J dropped 3 bases, with 4 bases sitting between them. Looked up from germline, CDR1 is SEHNR and CDR2 is FQNEAQ (reference sequence). The CDR3 runs to 12 residues. The DNA of the CDR3 is TGTGCCAGCAGCTCCTACTACAATGAGCAGTTCTTC. Encoded protein: CASSSYYNEQFF.

In its sample, this clone was seen a few times. V and J are TRBV19 and TRBJ1-2, with 10 bases identical to TRBD1. Germline lookup yields CDR1 LNHDA and CDR2 SQIVND (reference sequence). The CDR3 is made up of 15 amino acids. V dropped 5 bases and J dropped 4; count of bases not matched to a gene: 7. In DNA form, the CDR3 reads TGTGCCAGTAGTGGCGGGACAGGGGAGAGCTATGGCTACACCTTC. Translating it yields CASSGGTGESYGYTF.

The chain links TRBV4-1 to TRBJ1-5; 8 bases fit TRBD1. The CDR3 is made up of 15 amino acids. Germline V gives CDR1 MGHRA, CDR2 YSYEKL. Germline trimming cut 4 bases from V and 4 bases from J; bases unmatched to any gene: 6. This CDR3 is CASSPRWTGNQPQHF. In DNA, the CDR3 is TGCGCCAGCAGCCCTAGATGGACAGGGAATCAGCCCCAGCATTTT.

The chain uses TRBV7-8 and TRBJ1-1; 10 nucleotides line up with TRBD1. CDR3 length: 17 amino acids. V shed 0 bases, J shed 3 bases, and the junction held 7 bases outside the gene matches. In germline, CDR1 is SGHVS, CDR2 FQNEAQ. CDR3 in DNA: TGTGCCAGCAGCTTAGCGGGGACAGGGGCTTCGCACACTGAAGCTTTCTTT. The encoded protein is CASSLAGTGASHTEAFF.

This clone was observed once. The rearrangement uses TRBV4-2 and TRBJ2-3; 7 bases are shared with TRBD2. The ends lost 4 bases at V and 2 bases at J; junction bases unmatched: 0. This CDR3 is 13 amino acids long. The germline gives CDR1 LGHNA, CDR2 YNFKEQ. CDR3 nucleotide sequence: TGTGCCAGCAGCCGGGACTACACAGATACGCAGTATTTT. Its protein product is CASSRDYTDTQYF.

A note on this clone: An end of the junction differs from the germline gene, which may be a read error. The chain has TRBV4-3 and TRBJ1-6; no reliable D call. The germline V gene encodes CDR1 LGHNA and CDR2 YSLEER. The CDR3 covers 16 residues. CDR3 bases: TGCGCCAGCAGACAAGAGCGAAGCTCCTATAATTCACCCCTCCACTTT. As protein: CASRQERSSYNSPLHF.

The genes are TRBV19 and TRBJ2-3; TRBD1 matches 7 bases. This CDR3 is built from 12 residues. V lost 6 bases, J lost 6 bases, and 3 bases stayed unmatched. Germline values: CDR1 LNHDA, CDR2 SQIVND (reference sequence). The CDR3: CASRTGLDTQYF. The CDR3 DNA follows: TGTGCCAGTAGGACAGGGTTGGATACGCAGTATTTT.

This chain connects TRBV18 to TRBJ2-1, with TRBD1 matching over 9 bases. The CDR3 is 16 residues long. From germline, CDR1 is KGHSH and CDR2 LQKENI. V was clipped by 4 bases and J by 6 bases; unmatched bases: 10. In DNA, the CDR3 is TGTGCCAGCTCACTCCTTGGGACAGGGCCCTTCAATGAGCAGTTCTTC. Translating it yields CASSLLGTGPFNEQFF.

The J gene is TRBJ1-2, the V gene TRBV6-5, with TRBD1 identical over 12 bases. CDR3 size: 15 residues. V was pared by 2 bases and J by 7 bases, with 5 bases of the junction left unmatched. In germline, CDR1 is MNHEY, CDR2 SVGAGI. The CDR3: CASSYEGTGGGGYTF. The CDR3 nucleotides read TGTGCCAGCAGTTACGAAGGGACAGGGGGCGGTGGCTACACCTTC.

This chain connects TRBV6-4 to TRBJ1-2, with D possibly being TRBD1 (5 bases). There are 15 residues in the CDR3. V was shortened by 0 bases and J by 4 bases, with 12 bases between the two germline ends. From germline, CDR1 is MRHNA and CDR2 SNTAGT. The CDR3 bases are TGTGCCAGCAGTGACTCCCAGGGCGGGGGCTATGGCTACACCTTC. Translated: CASSDSQGGGYGYTF.

This clone was counted once. The CDR3 protein is CASKAAGAYEQYV. The CDR3 bases are TGTGCCAGCAAAGCAGCGGGGGCGTACGAGCAGTACGTC. The rearrangement uses TRBV6-5 and TRBJ2-7; TRBD2 aligns across 8 bases. The V and J ends lost 7 bases and 4 bases, in that order; junction bases with no gene match: 6. Germline CDR1 MNHEY, CDR2 SVGAGI. The CDR3 has 13 residues.